The rows below give T cell receptor beta chains drawn from one sample of a study of cytomegalovirus exposure and HLA in healthy donors. Data came from immunoSEQ multiplex PCR; TCRdb stores just in-frame clones and leaves some out. This sample yields roughly 140,000 clones, of which roughly a tenth are seen a single time; approximately 2% belongs to the top ten. The sample comprised PBMCs. These receptor sequences come from a male donor in good health and CMV-seronegative. Both conserved end residues are part of each CDR3. D genes are given only for firm matches. Rows give clone size only sometimes, using once, few, many, or a class for an expanded clone.

j_gene: TRBJ2-7; v_gene: TRBV19; abundance: NA; d_gene: NA; CDR3aa: CASSPRGDSYEQYF; CDR3nt: TGTGCCAGTAGCCCCCGAGGTGATTCCTACGAGCAGTACTTC
j_gene: TRBJ1-1; v_gene: TRBV2; abundance: NA; d_gene: NA; CDR3aa: CASSGGQTPLNTEAFF; CDR3nt: TGTGCCAGCAGTGGAGGACAGACCCCTTTGAACACTGAAGCTTTCTTT
j_gene: TRBJ2-7; v_gene: TRBV9; abundance: NA; d_gene: NA; CDR3aa: CASSVGGSSYEQYF; CDR3nt: TGCGCCAGCAGCGTCGGAGGTAGCTCCTACGAGCAGTACTTC
j_gene: TRBJ2-3; v_gene: TRBV4-3; abundance: NA; d_gene: NA; CDR3aa: CASSALITPSTDTQYF; CDR3nt: TGCGCCAGCAGCGCACTGATCACCCCTAGCACAGATACGCAGTATTTT
j_gene: TRBJ2-5; v_gene: TRBV28; abundance: NA; d_gene: NA; CDR3aa: CASSLAGAGQETQYF; CDR3nt: TGTGCCAGCAGTTTGGCAGGGGCCGGGCAAGAGACCCAGTACTTC
j_gene: TRBJ2-2; v_gene: TRBV6-4; abundance: few; d_gene: NA; CDR3aa: CASKQTPNTGELFF; CDR3nt: TGTGCCAGCAAACAGACCCCGAACACCGGGGAGCTGTTTTTT
j_gene: TRBJ1-2; v_gene: TRBV11-2; abundance: few; d_gene: NA; CDR3aa: CASSLGLRGYTF; CDR3nt: TGTGCCAGCAGCTTAGGGCTTCGCGGCTACACCTTC
j_gene: TRBJ1-2; v_gene: TRBV25-1; abundance: few; d_gene: NA; CDR3aa: CASSERAEFKGYTF; CDR3nt: TGTGCCAGCAGTGAGAGGGCAGAGTTTAAGGGCTACACCTTC
j_gene: TRBJ1-1; v_gene: TRBV19; abundance: few; d_gene: NA; CDR3aa: CASSIGQGNTEAFF; CDR3nt: TGTGCCAGTAGTATTGGGCAGGGGAACACTGAAGCTTTCTTT
j_gene: TRBJ1-6; v_gene: TRBV27; abundance: NA; d_gene: NA; CDR3aa: CASSLAGPRQYNSPLHF; CDR3nt: TGTGCCAGCAGCCTCGCAGGGCCACGTCAATATAATTCACCCCTCCACTTT
j_gene: TRBJ2-7; v_gene: TRBV28; abundance: few; d_gene: NA; CDR3aa: CASSLHGAGEQYF; CDR3nt: TGTGCCAGCAGCCTTCACGGCGCCGGGGAGCAGTACTTC
j_gene: TRBJ1-2; v_gene: TRBV30; abundance: few; d_gene: NA; CDR3aa: CAWSVGGNGYTF; CDR3nt: TGTGCCTGGAGTGTTGGCGGCAATGGCTACACCTTC
j_gene: TRBJ2-7; v_gene: TRBV11-2; abundance: NA; d_gene: TRBD1; CDR3aa: CASSLVTGGRYEQYF; CDR3nt: TGTGCCAGCAGCTTAGTCACAGGGGGCAGGTACGAGCAGTACTTC
j_gene: TRBJ2-5; v_gene: TRBV19; abundance: NA; d_gene: TRBD1; CDR3aa: CASRSTGGQETQYF; CDR3nt: TGTGCCAGTAGATCCACAGGGGGTCAAGAGACCCAGTACTTC
j_gene: TRBJ2-1; v_gene: TRBV5-8; abundance: few; d_gene: TRBD2; CDR3aa: CASSLLAGGLVDEQFF; CDR3nt: TGTGCCAGCAGCTTGCTGGCGGGAGGGCTAGTGGATGAGCAGTTCTTC
j_gene: TRBJ2-7; v_gene: TRBV5-1; abundance: NA; d_gene: TRBD1; CDR3aa: CASSSERGLEQYF; CDR3nt: TGCGCCAGCAGCTCTGAAAGGGGGCTCGAGCAGTACTTC
j_gene: TRBJ2-1; v_gene: TRBV28; abundance: NA; d_gene: NA; CDR3aa: CASNSQGPKSYNEQFF; CDR3nt: TGTGCCAGCAACTCACAGGGACCAAAATCCTACAATGAGCAGTTCTTC
j_gene: TRBJ1-5; v_gene: TRBV19; abundance: NA; d_gene: NA; CDR3aa: CASSIDEDQPQHF; CDR3nt: TGTGCCAGTAGTATAGATGAGGATCAGCCCCAGCATTTT
j_gene: TRBJ1-5; v_gene: TRBV5-6; abundance: few; d_gene: NA; CDR3aa: CASSPAGGLGPQHF; CDR3nt: TGTGCCAGCAGCCCGGCGGGGGGGCTGGGGCCCCAGCATTTT
j_gene: TRBJ1-2; v_gene: TRBV9; abundance: NA; d_gene: NA; CDR3aa: CASSVGQGNYGYTF; CDR3nt: TGTGCCAGCAGCGTAGGGCAGGGTAACTATGGCTACACCTTC
j_gene: TRBJ1-1; v_gene: TRBV19; abundance: few; d_gene: NA; CDR3aa: CASSAKGHTEAFF; CDR3nt: TGTGCCAGTAGTGCGAAGGGGCACACTGAAGCTTTCTTT
j_gene: TRBJ1-3; v_gene: TRBV5-1; abundance: few; d_gene: TRBD1; CDR3aa: CASSPDRASSGNTIYF; CDR3nt: TGCGCCAGCAGCCCCGACAGGGCCAGCTCTGGAAACACCATATATTTT
j_gene: TRBJ1-3; v_gene: TRBV18; abundance: NA; d_gene: NA; CDR3aa: CASSPPAVSSGNTIYF; CDR3nt: TGTGCCAGCTCACCACCCGCGGTTAGCTCTGGAAACACCATATATTTT
j_gene: TRBJ2-3; v_gene: TRBV4-2; abundance: few; d_gene: TRBD1; CDR3aa: CASSRQTGERTDTQYF; CDR3nt: TGTGCCAGCAGCCGCCAGACAGGGGAGAGGACAGATACGCAGTATTTT
j_gene: TRBJ1-2; v_gene: TRBV6-5; abundance: NA; d_gene: TRBD1; CDR3aa: CASSYAGGYGYTF; CDR3nt: TGTGCCAGCAGTTACGCAGGGGGCTATGGCTACACCTTC
j_gene: TRBJ1-5; v_gene: TRBV28; abundance: NA; d_gene: NA; CDR3aa: CATGVMVSNQPQHF; CDR3nt: TGTGCCACAGGGGTTATGGTTAGCAATCAGCCCCAGCATTTT
j_gene: TRBJ1-4; v_gene: TRBV13; abundance: few; d_gene: NA; CDR3aa: CASSSLNEKLFF; CDR3nt: TGTGCCAGCAGCTCCTTAAATGAAAAACTGTTTTTT
j_gene: TRBJ1-2; v_gene: TRBV7-9; abundance: NA; d_gene: NA; CDR3aa: CASSPQNYGYTF; CDR3nt: TGTGCCAGCAGCCCACAGAACTATGGCTACACCTTC
j_gene: TRBJ2-1; v_gene: TRBV13; abundance: NA; d_gene: TRBD2; CDR3aa: CASSLDDSERGNSNEQFF; CDR3nt: TGTGCCAGCAGCTTAGACGATTCAGAGCGGGGAAACTCCAATGAGCAGTTCTTC
j_gene: TRBJ2-1; v_gene: TRBV5-1; abundance: NA; d_gene: TRBD2; CDR3aa: CASSPRTSGFTDEQFF; CDR3nt: TGCGCCAGCAGCCCCCGGACTAGCGGATTTACGGATGAGCAGTTCTTC
j_gene: TRBJ2-3; v_gene: TRBV14; abundance: few; d_gene: TRBD1; CDR3aa: CASSQQGARGKDTQYF; CDR3nt: TGTGCCAGCAGCCAGCAGGGGGCGCGGGGTAAAGATACGCAGTATTTT
j_gene: TRBJ1-1; v_gene: TRBV15; abundance: few; d_gene: NA; CDR3aa: CATSSVRREGEAFF; CDR3nt: TGTGCCACCAGCTCGGTGCGGAGGGAGGGTGAAGCTTTCTTT
j_gene: TRBJ1-1; v_gene: TRBV4-3; abundance: NA; d_gene: TRBD1; CDR3aa: CASASDRANTEAFF; CDR3nt: TGCGCCAGCGCATCGGACAGGGCGAACACTGAAGCTTTCTTT
j_gene: TRBJ1-2; v_gene: TRBV7-7; abundance: NA; d_gene: NA; CDR3aa: CASSLSCGYTF; CDR3nt: TGTGCCAGCAGCTTGTCTTGTGGCTACACCTTC
j_gene: TRBJ2-1; v_gene: TRBV5-1; abundance: NA; d_gene: TRBD2; CDR3aa: CASSLLAGGLLDEQFF; CDR3nt: TGCGCCAGCAGCCTTCTAGCGGGGGGGCTACTGGATGAGCAGTTCTTC
j_gene: TRBJ2-1; v_gene: TRBV5-6; abundance: few; d_gene: NA; CDR3aa: CASSLGASHSIRGYNEQFF; CDR3nt: TGTGCCAGCAGCTTGGGTGCGTCACACTCCATCCGGGGATACAATGAGCAGTTCTTC
j_gene: TRBJ2-5; v_gene: TRBV27; abundance: NA; d_gene: TRBD2; CDR3aa: CASSLLAGAGEQYF; CDR3nt: TGTGCCAGCAGTTTACTAGCGGGAGCGGGGGAGCAGTACTTC
j_gene: TRBJ2-3; v_gene: TRBV7-9; abundance: few; d_gene: TRBD1; CDR3aa: CASRPTGEDTDTQYF; CDR3nt: TGTGCCAGCAGGCCGACAGGGGAGGACACAGATACGCAGTATTTT
j_gene: TRBJ2-7; v_gene: TRBV6-6; abundance: NA; d_gene: TRBD1; CDR3aa: CASLNPGQGSYEQYF; CDR3nt: TGTGCCAGCCTAAATCCGGGACAGGGCTCCTACGAGCAGTACTTC
j_gene: TRBJ2-7; v_gene: TRBV19; abundance: NA; d_gene: NA; CDR3aa: CASSTGDEQYF; CDR3nt: TGTGCCAGTAGTACGGGAGACGAGCAGTACTTC
j_gene: TRBJ1-1; v_gene: TRBV27; abundance: NA; d_gene: NA; CDR3aa: CASRPLGGVEAFF; CDR3nt: TGTGCCAGCAGGCCCCTAGGCGGGGTAGAAGCTTTCTTT
j_gene: TRBJ2-6; v_gene: TRBV18; abundance: NA; d_gene: NA; CDR3aa: CASSPRRFSGANVLTF; CDR3nt: TGTGCCAGCTCACCACGGCGGTTCTCTGGGGCCAACGTCCTGACTTTC